The sequence of this T cell receptor beta chain was determined in a study of cytomegalovirus exposure and HLA in healthy donors. Looked up from germline, CDR1 is SGHDT and CDR2 is YYEEEE. V lost 4 bases and J 6 bases, leaving 13 bases between the germline ends. The CDR3 is 13 amino acids. The donors were part of the validation cohort, which consisted of over a hundred subjects and was separate from the first cohort of 666 subjects. Points from the study as a whole: Both high specificity and high sensitivity reportedly marked the classifier's diagnosis of cytomegalovirus status. It was around 160 TCR beta chains that were listed as cytomegalovirus-associated.

Profiled with immunoSEQ multiplex PCR; TCRdb holds only in-frame clones, not every one. The table has some 160,000 clones, roughly nine tenths seen once. With respect to this clone: Its target is unknown.

The sequence derives from a man aged 18 to 30 in good health and CMV-seronegative. What was sequenced was PBMCs. V usage is TRBV5-6 and J usage is TRBJ1-2, with D hard to call. CDR3 bases: TGTGCCAGCAGCCCCGGGAAGTTTCATGGCTACACCTTC. Its protein is CASSPGKFHGYTF.